The text below deals with one T cell receptor (beta chain). Its antigen remains undetermined. No qualities accompany the bases; no much larger clone lies one base away. These data belong to a study of CD8 T cells in Susac syndrome (dated by TCRdb to between 2017 and 2020). In terms of the full investigation: Repertoire sequencing was used to test whether CD8+ T cell activation and differentiation in Susac syndrome was antigen driven. The study compared CD8+ T cell repertoire clonality among over 9 healthy donors, about 14 Susac syndrome patients and about 16 multiple sclerosis patients.

Broader findings and caveats from the paper: The number of individuals in the TCR sequencing and HLA analysis was recognized as being relatively small.

The germline V gene (reference sequence) provides CDR1 MNHEY and CDR2 SMNVEV. Inclusive of the bounding cysteine and phenylalanine, the CDR3 is 19 residues long. Left in the record is the CDR3 DNA by itself, 57 bases read in frame from the first base. The V and J ends are trimmed by 5 bases and 3 bases, leaving 26 bases between them. High-throughput TCR beta sequencing profiled peripheral blood CD8+ and CD4+ T cells from healthy donors, Susac syndrome patients and multiple sclerosis patients. The multiple sclerosis controls were treatment-naive patients who had stable or active relapsing-remitting disease and met the revised McDonald criteria. Bulk CD8+ and CD4+ T cells were purified by magnetic negative isolation, whereas CD8+ TEMRA cells were enriched by FACS. Blood was collected in EDTA tubes and processed within 24 hours, with PBMCs isolated through density gradient centrifugation. PBMCs intended for TCR sequencing were cryopreserved in liquid nitrogen and were subsequently thawed in a 37 degrees C water bath. A purity of at least 90% was achieved for sorted or isolated CD4+, CD8+ and CD8+ TEMRA cells.

RNA was extracted using the RNeasy kit, and roughly 0.45 to 1 microgram was reverse transcribed with random hexamers. The immunoSEQ multiplex PCR assay, which covers 54 Vbeta and 13 Jbeta segments, was used to amplify TCR beta CDR3 regions. Bias from PCR amplification was corrected by using a synthetic template baseline for primer optimization and for computational correction. The paper's processing steps were these. Reads were assigned to V, D and J genes according to IMGT and analyzed in immunoSEQ Analyzer, with only productive sequences retained. Clonality was computed as one minus Shannon entropy normalized by log2 of the number of productive unique sequences. Public and private clones were assessed among the 100 most prevalent clones of each patient and control. A clone was defined as Susac-specific if it was absent from the healthy and MS cohorts, from over 1,000 published viral clones and from other ImmuneACCESS disease sequences. TCRdb redid the processing of the public reads, applying fastp at Q25 and MiXCR, and retained in-frame beta chains. Entries are consolidated by CDR3 protein sequence, retaining the most common genes and DNA. TCRdb, not the original authors, processed these V and J calls. For this sample there are about 300,000 distinct CDR3 sequences; roughly 85% appear just once. The leading ten clones occupy approximately 0.2% of the sample.

Material: CD8+ T cells from PBMCs. The source of this sequence is a human donor with multiple sclerosis. The rearrangement combines TRBV27 with TRBJ1-3; perhaps TRBD1 is the D gene, with 6 bases matching. The CDR3 sequence is CASSSLAGAHSSLGNTIYF. The nucleotide sequence reads TGTGCCAGCAGTAGCCTGGCAGGGGCCCATTCTTCGCTTGGAAACACCATATATTTT.